This record covers a single T cell receptor (beta chain). The sample comes from a study of blood T cell repertoires in COVID-19. Study in general: Nucleic acid was either cDNA or gDNA, and it came from T cells, B-cell-depleted T cells, or PBMCs.

This table comes from immunoSEQ multiplex PCR, and its TCRdb copy is limited to in-frame clones, with some not included. In the table there are some 460,000 clones, roughly 91% of which are singletons. Germline loops: CDR1 MRHNA, CDR2 SNTAGT. Trimming at V came to 6 bases and at J to 5 bases, leaving 7 bases not matched to a gene. This CDR3 has 14 residues. The sample consisted of peripheral blood. V and J are TRBV6-4 and TRBJ1-1; TRBD1 matches 9 bases. This receptor was obtained from a woman aged 25 to 45 with acute or convalescent COVID-19. DNA of the CDR3: TGTGCCAGCAGGGGGACAGGGTTGACGACTGAAGCTTTCTTT. Protein product: CASRGTGLTTEAFF.